This TCR beta chain emerged from a study of blood T cell repertoires in COVID-19. For the study at large: PBMCs, B-cell-depleted T cells, or T cells provided the cDNA or gDNA that made up the material.

Repertoires were generated with immunoSEQ multiplex PCR, while TCRdb's copy carries only in-frame clones and drops some. Of roughly 30,000 clones listed, around 87% are singletons. The sequenced sample was peripheral blood. The TCR originated in a man in his sixties with active COVID-19.

This CDR3 is CASSQADRVLGDTQYF. For the CDR3, the DNA is TGCGCCAGCAGCCAAGCCGACAGGGTTTTAGGAGATACGCAGTATTTT. The V call is TRBV5-1, the J call TRBJ2-3, with 7 bases matching TRBD1. V gave up 4 bases and J gave up 5 bases; unmatched junction bases: 13. Per the germline V gene, CDR1 is SGHRS and CDR2 is YFSETQ. The CDR3 is 16 residues long.